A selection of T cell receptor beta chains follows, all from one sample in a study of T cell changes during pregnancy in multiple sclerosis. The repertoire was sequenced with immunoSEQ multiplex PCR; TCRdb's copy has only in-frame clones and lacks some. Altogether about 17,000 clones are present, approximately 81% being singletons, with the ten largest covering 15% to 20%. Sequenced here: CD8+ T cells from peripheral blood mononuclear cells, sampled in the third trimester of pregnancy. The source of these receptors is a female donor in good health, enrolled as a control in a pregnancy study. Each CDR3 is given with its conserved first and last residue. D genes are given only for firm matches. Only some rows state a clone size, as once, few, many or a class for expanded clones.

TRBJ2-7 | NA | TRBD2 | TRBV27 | CASSLSSGDSSYEQYF | TGTGCCAGCAGTTTATCCAGCGGGGACTCCTCCTACGAGCAGTACTTC
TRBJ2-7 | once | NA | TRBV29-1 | CSVKPPDSLAYEQYF | TGCAGCGTTAAGCCCCCGGACAGCCTGGCCTACGAGCAGTACTTC
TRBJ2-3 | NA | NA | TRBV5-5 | CASSLARYTDTQYF | TGTGCCAGCAGCTTGGCTAGATACACAGATACGCAGTATTTT
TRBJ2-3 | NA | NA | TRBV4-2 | CASSQESLDTGDTQYF | TGTGCCAGCAGCCAAGAGTCACTAGACACAGGGGATACGCAGTATTTT
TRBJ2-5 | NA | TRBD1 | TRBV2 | CASYRGQETQYF | TGTGCCAGTTACAGGGGACAAGAGACCCAGTACTTC
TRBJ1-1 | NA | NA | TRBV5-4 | CASSLDRANTEAFF | TGTGCCAGCAGCTTGGACAGAGCTAACACTGAAGCTTTCTTT
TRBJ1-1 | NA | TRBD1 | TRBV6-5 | CASSYGEGADEAFF | TGTGCCAGCAGTTACGGTGAGGGGGCGGATGAAGCTTTCTTT
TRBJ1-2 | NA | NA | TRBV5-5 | CASSLATVNYGYTF | TGTGCCAGCAGCTTGGCCACAGTCAACTATGGCTACACCTTC
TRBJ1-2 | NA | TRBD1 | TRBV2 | CASHPGGASYGYTF | TGTGCCAGCCATCCAGGGGGCGCCTCCTATGGCTACACCTTC
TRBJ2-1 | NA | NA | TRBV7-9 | CATLRFRNEQFF | TGTGCCACCCTACGGTTCCGGAATGAGCAGTTCTTC
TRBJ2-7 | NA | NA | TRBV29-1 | CSVEAYRDTTYEQYF | TGCAGCGTTGAAGCATACCGGGACACCACCTACGAGCAGTACTTC